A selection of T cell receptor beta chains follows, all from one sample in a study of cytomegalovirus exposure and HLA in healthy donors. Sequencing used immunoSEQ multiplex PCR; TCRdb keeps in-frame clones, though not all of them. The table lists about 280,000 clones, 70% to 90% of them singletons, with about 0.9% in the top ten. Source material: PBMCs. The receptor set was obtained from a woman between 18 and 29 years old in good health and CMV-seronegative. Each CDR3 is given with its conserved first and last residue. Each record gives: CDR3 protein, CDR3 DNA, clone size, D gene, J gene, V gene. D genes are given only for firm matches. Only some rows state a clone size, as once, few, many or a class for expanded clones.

CDR3: CSFSGGYEQYF
DNA: TGCAGCTTTTCGGGGGGTTACGAGCAGTACTTC
size: .
D: TRBD2
J: TRBJ2-7
V: TRBV29-1

CDR3: CASSVGPGTPTGELFF
DNA: TGTGCCAGCAGCGTAGGTCCCGGGACTCCCACCGGGGAGCTGTTTTTT
size: .
D: .
J: TRBJ2-2
V: TRBV9

CDR3: CASSQPARGSEAFF
DNA: TGCGCCAGCAGCCAACCCGCCAGGGGCTCTGAAGCTTTCTTT
size: .
D: .
J: TRBJ1-1
V: TRBV4-1

CDR3: CASSIYSQNTGELFF
DNA: TGTGCCAGTAGTATATACAGCCAGAACACCGGGGAGCTGTTTTTT
size: .
D: .
J: TRBJ2-2
V: TRBV19

CDR3: CASSPPGTEAFF
DNA: TGTGCCAGCAGCCCCCCAGGGACTGAAGCTTTCTTT
size: .
D: .
J: TRBJ1-1
V: TRBV28

CDR3: CASSPHDGSNEQFF
DNA: TGTGCCAGCAGCCCACACGATGGCTCCAATGAGCAGTTCTTC
size: few
D: .
J: TRBJ2-1
V: TRBV7-9

CDR3: CAWEMGSGLYNEQFF
DNA: TGTGCCTGGGAGATGGGCAGTGGACTCTACAATGAGCAGTTCTTC
size: .
D: .
J: TRBJ2-1
V: TRBV30

CDR3: CASSQDPAGGREQFF
DNA: TGCGCCAGCAGCCAAGATCCAGCGGGAGGGCGGGAGCAGTTCTTC
size: .
D: TRBD2
J: TRBJ2-1
V: TRBV4-1

CDR3: CASSAQGSRNTIYF
DNA: TGTGCCAGCAGCGCACAGGGATCTAGAAACACCATATATTTT
size: few
D: .
J: TRBJ1-3
V: TRBV2

CDR3: CASSETDRAGSSYNEQFF
DNA: TGTGCCAGCAGCGAAACCGACAGGGCCGGGAGCTCCTACAATGAGCAGTTCTTC
size: .
D: .
J: TRBJ2-1
V: TRBV21-1

CDR3: CASNSIRGKDEQFF
DNA: TGTGCCAGCAATTCGATTCGAGGAAAGGATGAGCAGTTCTTC
size: .
D: .
J: TRBJ2-1
V: TRBV6-6

CDR3: CASSIGVDTIYF
DNA: TGTGCCAGTAGTATAGGCGTGGACACCATATATTTT
size: .
D: .
J: TRBJ1-3
V: TRBV19

CDR3: CASSEAHRAVDYGYTF
DNA: TGTGCCAGCAGTGAAGCACACAGGGCTGTGGATTATGGCTACACCTTC
size: .
D: .
J: TRBJ1-2
V: TRBV2

CDR3: CASSDSPGTNEKLFF
DNA: TGTGCCAGCAGTGACTCGCCAGGAACTAATGAAAAACTGTTTTTT
size: .
D: .
J: TRBJ1-4
V: TRBV6-4

CDR3: CASSSFEGEQYF
DNA: TGTGCCAGCAGCTCCTTTGAGGGCGAGCAGTACTTC
size: .
D: .
J: TRBJ2-7
V: TRBV9

CDR3: CASSWLGSTLRRYNEQFF
DNA: TGTGCCAGCAGTTGGCTCGGGTCTACGCTACGAAGATACAATGAGCAGTTCTTC
size: once
D: .
J: TRBJ2-1
V: TRBV28